The 5 T cell receptor beta chains presented below share a single source sample, sequenced in a study of shared clonotypes between healthy human individuals. Sequencing used immunoSEQ multiplex PCR; TCRdb keeps in-frame clones, though not all of them. The sample records about 2.3 million clones, 85% to 95% being singletons. The sample taken for sequencing was naive CD4+ T cells from PBMCs. Sample subset: CD45RA+ positively selected. The receptors were gathered from a man younger than 35 in good health. Some clones in this sample may be carry-over from other donors' samples.

V gene TRBV5-1 combines with J gene TRBJ2-5, with unresolved D. The V and J ends lost 4 bases and 6 bases respectively, with 7 bases between them. The CDR3 consists of 11 residues. CDR1 and CDR2 (germline): SGHRS, YFSETQ. The CDR3 coding sequence is TGCGCCAGCAGCCTAGAGAAGACCCAGTACTTC. It specifies CASSLEKTQYF.

This clone was counted between two and nine times. The sample contains more than one DNA sequence encoding this CDR3. This chain joins TRBV19 and TRBJ1-5; D perhaps matches TRBD1 (6 bases). The germline CDR1 and CDR2 sequences are LNHDA and SQIVND (reference sequence). V lost 6 bases and J 4 bases, leaving 10 bases between the germline ends. The CDR3 extends over 13 amino acids. CDR3 loop: CASSLQGNQPQHF. The DNA for the CDR3 is TGTGCCAGTAGCTTACAGGGAAATCAGCCCCAGCATTTT.

This chain joins TRBV18 and TRBJ2-7; no reliable D call. This CDR3 spans 12 amino acids. Trimming removed 6 bases at V and 3 bases at J, with 9 bases between. Germline loops: CDR1 KGHSH, CDR2 LQKENI. The CDR3 DNA sequence: TGTGCCAGCTCCCCAGACCTCTACGAGCAGTACTTC. It is translated as CASSPDLYEQYF.

This chain uses TRBV2 with TRBJ2-1, with TRBD2 matching 14 bases. CDR1 is SNHLY, CDR2 FYNNEI, per germline. The CDR3 sequence is 15 residues long. Trimming at V came to 6 bases and at J to 8 bases, leaving 6 bases not matched to a gene. CDR3 residues: CASRKGLAGVDEQFF. DNA of the CDR3: TGTGCCAGCAGAAAGGGACTAGCGGGAGTGGATGAGCAGTTCTTC.

This chain joins TRBV14 and TRBJ1-1; D gene unclear. The CDR3 length is 14 residues. CDR1 is SGHDN and CDR2 is FVKESK in the germline V gene. V was pared by 4 bases and J by 4 bases, with 13 bases between. CDR3 bases: TGTGCCAGCAGCCGTCCGGTGGTCGGCACTGAAGCTTTCTTT. This sequence encodes CASSRPVVGTEAFF.